This T cell receptor beta chain was captured by sequencing in a study of T cell responses to AZD1222 COVID-19 vaccine. This CDR3 spans 14 amino acids. V lost 4 bases and J 2 bases, leaving 12 bases between the germline ends. CDR1 and CDR2 (germline): SGHTA, FQGNSA. Profiled with immunoSEQ multiplex PCR; TCRdb holds only in-frame clones, not every one. Here the sample spans 120,000 or so clones, approximately 88% being singletons. The V and J genes are TRBV7-2 and TRBJ2-7, with unresolved D. The specimen was peripheral blood, collected on day 0 of AZD1222 vaccination. This receptor was obtained from an adult in good health. In DNA, the CDR3 is TGTGCCAGCAGCTCCTACATGAAGCCCTACGAGCAGTACTTC. It is translated as CASSSYMKPYEQYF.